This T cell receptor beta chain derives from a study of control samples from healthy donors and cancer patients. Some clones are missing from TCRdb's copy, which holds only in-frame ones; the method was immunoSEQ multiplex PCR. The sample has about 98,000 clones; over 60% are singletons. Trimming pared 5 bases from V and 7 bases from J, leaving 17 bases between. The CDR3 is 14 amino acids. CDR1 is GTSNPN and CDR2 is SVGIG in the germline V gene (reference sequence). This receptor was taken from a woman aged 25 to 39 in good health. The chain combines TRBV30 with TRBJ1-4; possibly TRBD1 for D (6 bases). The sequencing input was blood. The CDR3 bases are TGTGCCTGGGGTACGGGGGGGCGCGGTGAAAAACTGTTTTTT. This codes for CAWGTGGRGEKLFF.